The T cell receptor (beta chain) described here comes from a study of response to subunit inactivated influenza vaccine. Study-level results: New T cells are recruited in small numbers by each seasonal influenza vaccination, according to the authors' suggestion.

CDR3 size: 13 residues. The germline CDR1 and CDR2 sequences are LGHNA and YNFKEQ. V dropped 0 bases and J dropped 6 bases, with 8 bases sitting between them. This clonotype was seen a few times. The antigen is unknown. One entry per CDR3 protein, called by TCRdb with MiXCR from the RT-PCR reads. Of just under 250,000 distinct CDR3 sequences in the sample, more than 10% are singletons; the top ten hold approximately 8.4%. The sample in question was non-naive T cells sorted from PBMCs, obtained around 15 days before vaccination. The genes are TRBV4-2 and TRBJ1-2, with D perhaps TRBD1 (6 bases). This TCR came from a man in his fifties or sixties who received an inactivated influenza vaccine. The CDR3 nucleotides read TGTGCCAGCAGCCAAGAACAGGGTCATGGCTACACCTTC. This gives the protein CASSQEQGHGYTF.